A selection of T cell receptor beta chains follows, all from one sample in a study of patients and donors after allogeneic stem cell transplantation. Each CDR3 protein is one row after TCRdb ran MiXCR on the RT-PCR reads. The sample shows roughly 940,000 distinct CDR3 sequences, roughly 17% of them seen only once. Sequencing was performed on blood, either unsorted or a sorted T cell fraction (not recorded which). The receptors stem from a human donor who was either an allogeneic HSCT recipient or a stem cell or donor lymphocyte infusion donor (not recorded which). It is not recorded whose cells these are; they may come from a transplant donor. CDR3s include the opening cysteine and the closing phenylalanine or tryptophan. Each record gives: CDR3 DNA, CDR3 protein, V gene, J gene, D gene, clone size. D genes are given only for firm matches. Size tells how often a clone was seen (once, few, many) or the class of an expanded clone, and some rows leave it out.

CDR3nt: TGCAGTGCTAGTTGGACAGGGGGCGGCAGGACCGGGGAGCTGTTTTTT; CDR3aa: CSASWTGGGRTGELFF; v_gene: TRBV20-1; j_gene: TRBJ2-2; d_gene: TRBD1; abundance: few
CDR3nt: TGTGCCAGCAGCCCGACTAGCGGTGCCCCCAATGAGCAGTTCTTC; CDR3aa: CASSPTSGAPNEQFF; v_gene: TRBV12-3/TRBV12-4; j_gene: TRBJ2-1; d_gene: TRBD2; abundance: -
CDR3nt: TGTGCCAGCAGTTTGGATAGCAATGAAAAACTGTTTTTT; CDR3aa: CASSLDSNEKLFF; v_gene: TRBV12-3/TRBV12-4; j_gene: TRBJ1-4; d_gene: -; abundance: few
CDR3nt: TGTGCCACCAGTGGGGACCTCTATAATTCACCCCTCCACTTT; CDR3aa: CATSGDLYNSPLHF; v_gene: TRBV15; j_gene: TRBJ1-6; d_gene: -; abundance: -
CDR3nt: TGTGCCAGCAGCCACCGCATCCCAAACACTGAAGCTTTCTTT; CDR3aa: CASSHRIPNTEAFF; v_gene: TRBV7-9; j_gene: TRBJ1-1; d_gene: -; abundance: -
CDR3nt: TGTGCCAGCAGCTTAGGGGGACGGAGAGATATCGTTGGCTACACCTTC; CDR3aa: CASSLGGRRDIVGYTF; v_gene: TRBV11-2; j_gene: TRBJ1-2; d_gene: -; abundance: few
CDR3nt: TGCAGTGCAGCAGGGACAGGGGTCGGACAGCCCCAGCATTTT; CDR3aa: CSAAGTGVGQPQHF; v_gene: TRBV20-1; j_gene: TRBJ1-5; d_gene: TRBD1; abundance: -
CDR3nt: TGCGCCAGCAGCTTGGTGATAGCGCGGAGCTCCTACAATGAGCAGTTCTTC; CDR3aa: CASSLVIARSSYNEQFF; v_gene: TRBV5-1; j_gene: TRBJ2-1; d_gene: -; abundance: -
CDR3nt: TGCAGCGTCACACCGGGACTAGCGGGGGGGCGTGAGTACAATGAGCAGTTCTTC; CDR3aa: CSVTPGLAGGREYNEQFF; v_gene: TRBV29-1; j_gene: TRBJ2-1; d_gene: TRBD2; abundance: -
CDR3nt: TGTGTCAGCACCCTAGGACCCGGGGGAGATACGCAGTATTTT; CDR3aa: CVSTLGPGGDTQYF; v_gene: TRBV6-1; j_gene: TRBJ2-3; d_gene: -; abundance: once
CDR3nt: TGTGCCAGCAGCTTGGACAGGCCTGCGAACACCGGGGAGCTGTTTTTT; CDR3aa: CASSLDRPANTGELFF; v_gene: TRBV5-8; j_gene: TRBJ2-2; d_gene: -; abundance: once
CDR3nt: TGCGCCAGCAGCCAAGATCTCGGGGACGGGCGGAACTATGGCTACACCTTC; CDR3aa: CASSQDLGDGRNYGYTF; v_gene: TRBV4-3; j_gene: TRBJ1-2; d_gene: -; abundance: few
CDR3nt: TGTGCCAGCAGTTTAGGGGCGTGGGACTATGGCTACACCTTC; CDR3aa: CASSLGAWDYGYTF; v_gene: TRBV6-5; j_gene: TRBJ1-2; d_gene: -; abundance: -
CDR3nt: TGTGCCAGCAGTCCGAAGGGGGGTAGCGGGGGGTTAGCCAAAAACATTCAGTACTTC; CDR3aa: CASSPKGGSGGLAKNIQYF; v_gene: TRBV12-3/TRBV12-4; j_gene: TRBJ2-4; d_gene: TRBD2; abundance: few
CDR3nt: TGCAGTGCTAGAATCGGGACTAGCCGGACCGGGGAGCTGTTTTTT; CDR3aa: CSARIGTSRTGELFF; v_gene: TRBV20-1; j_gene: TRBJ2-2; d_gene: TRBD2; abundance: few
CDR3nt: TGTGCCAGCAGTTCAGGCCGACGTGTAGGGGGTGAAGCTTTCTTT; CDR3aa: CASSSGRRVGGEAFF; v_gene: TRBV6-5; j_gene: TRBJ1-1; d_gene: -; abundance: many
CDR3nt: TGTGCCAGCAGCTTAGCGGGGTTCGTTTCACCCCTCCACTTT; CDR3aa: CASSLAGFVSPLHF; v_gene: TRBV7-9; j_gene: TRBJ1-6; d_gene: -; abundance: few
CDR3nt: TGTGCCAGCAGTTTATCCGTGCCTGTAAACACTGAAGCTTTCTTT; CDR3aa: CASSLSVPVNTEAFF; v_gene: TRBV12-3/TRBV12-4; j_gene: TRBJ1-1; d_gene: -; abundance: -
CDR3nt: TGTGCCACAAAGAATCAGGGAGATAGCAATCAGCCCCAGCATTTT; CDR3aa: CATKNQGDSNQPQHF; v_gene: TRBV10-3; j_gene: TRBJ1-5; d_gene: -; abundance: -
CDR3nt: TGTGCCAGCTCTTCTGCGGCTGGTAGGGAGACCCAGTACTTC; CDR3aa: CASSSAAGRETQYF; v_gene: TRBV9; j_gene: TRBJ2-5; d_gene: -; abundance: -
CDR3nt: TGTGCCATCAGCGGGACAGGACTTCGCCGGGACACTGAAGCTTTCTTT; CDR3aa: CAISGTGLRRDTEAFF; v_gene: TRBV10-3; j_gene: TRBJ1-1; d_gene: TRBD1; abundance: many
CDR3nt: TGTGCCATCAGTGAGCGGCAGGGTCTGGAAAAACTGTTTTTT; CDR3aa: CAISERQGLEKLFF; v_gene: TRBV10-3; j_gene: TRBJ1-4; d_gene: -; abundance: few
CDR3nt: TGTGCCAGCAGTTTGGGGTCTAGGGAGACCCAGTACTTC; CDR3aa: CASSLGSRETQYF; v_gene: TRBV12-3/TRBV12-4; j_gene: TRBJ2-5; d_gene: -; abundance: few
CDR3nt: TGTGCCAGCAGCTTACGACCGGACAGGGGATATAATTCACCCCTCCACTTT; CDR3aa: CASSLRPDRGYNSPLHF; v_gene: TRBV7-8; j_gene: TRBJ1-6; d_gene: TRBD1; abundance: -
CDR3nt: TGCAGTGCTTTTACGGGACAGGGATTGAATGAGCAGTTCTTC; CDR3aa: CSAFTGQGLNEQFF; v_gene: TRBV20-1; j_gene: TRBJ2-1; d_gene: TRBD1; abundance: -
CDR3nt: TGTGCCAGCTCGCCTACACCCATGAGGGAAGCCCAGCATTTT; CDR3aa: CASSPTPMREAQHF; v_gene: TRBV18; j_gene: TRBJ1-5; d_gene: -; abundance: -
CDR3nt: TGTGCCAGCAGCGTACACAGGGACACCGGGGAGCTGTTTTTT; CDR3aa: CASSVHRDTGELFF; v_gene: TRBV7-9; j_gene: TRBJ2-2; d_gene: -; abundance: -
CDR3nt: TGCAGTGCTAGTTGGCAGGTCGACACCATATATTTT; CDR3aa: CSASWQVDTIYF; v_gene: TRBV20-1; j_gene: TRBJ1-3; d_gene: -; abundance: -
CDR3nt: TGTGCCAGCAGTGAATACAAGAATGAGCAGTTCTTC; CDR3aa: CASSEYKNEQFF; v_gene: TRBV25-1; j_gene: TRBJ2-1; d_gene: -; abundance: -
CDR3nt: TGTGCCAGCAGCTTGGGGCGCTTCAATGAGCAGTTCTTC; CDR3aa: CASSLGRFNEQFF; v_gene: TRBV5-6; j_gene: TRBJ2-1; d_gene: -; abundance: -
CDR3nt: TGCGGGGCGGTGAGCACTGAAGCTTTCTTT; CDR3aa: CGAVSTEAFF; v_gene: TRBV20-1; j_gene: TRBJ1-1; d_gene: -; abundance: -
CDR3nt: TGTGCCAGCAGCTTACAGGGTTTCGATGAGCAGTTCTTC; CDR3aa: CASSLQGFDEQFF; v_gene: TRBV7-9; j_gene: TRBJ2-1; d_gene: -; abundance: few
CDR3nt: TGTGCCAGCAGTCCACTAGCGAGGAGCACAGATACGCAGTATTTT; CDR3aa: CASSPLARSTDTQYF; v_gene: TRBV6-1; j_gene: TRBJ2-3; d_gene: TRBD2; abundance: -
CDR3nt: TGTGCCAGCAGTTTGCATTCGCAGGGCTCCTACGAGCAGTACTTC; CDR3aa: CASSLHSQGSYEQYF; v_gene: TRBV28; j_gene: TRBJ2-7; d_gene: -; abundance: few
CDR3nt: TGCGCCAGCAGCCCACCAACAGGGGGGCTCGGACATGAGCAGTTCTTC; CDR3aa: CASSPPTGGLGHEQFF; v_gene: TRBV5-1; j_gene: TRBJ2-1; d_gene: TRBD1; abundance: -
CDR3nt: TGTGCCAGCAGTAGCCGGGGACCGAGCTCTGGAAACACCATATATTTT; CDR3aa: CASSSRGPSSGNTIYF; v_gene: TRBV12-3/TRBV12-4; j_gene: TRBJ1-3; d_gene: -; abundance: -
CDR3nt: TGTGCCACCAGCAGACCCCCGGGGGCTAATGAAAAACTGTTTTTT; CDR3aa: CATSRPPGANEKLFF; v_gene: TRBV15; j_gene: TRBJ1-4; d_gene: -; abundance: -
CDR3nt: TGCAGTGCTAGAGACCGGACAGGTTTCTATGGCTACACCTTC; CDR3aa: CSARDRTGFYGYTF; v_gene: TRBV20-1; j_gene: TRBJ1-2; d_gene: TRBD1; abundance: -
CDR3nt: TGTGCCAGCAGGCGTCCCGCGCATGGCTACACCTTC; CDR3aa: CASRRPAHGYTF; v_gene: TRBV2; j_gene: TRBJ1-2; d_gene: -; abundance: -
CDR3nt: TGCAGCGTTTCAAAGGAGAACACCGGGGAGCTGTTTTTT; CDR3aa: CSVSKENTGELFF; v_gene: TRBV29-1; j_gene: TRBJ2-2; d_gene: -; abundance: many
CDR3nt: TGTGCCAGCAGTTCTTACGGTAGCCCACAGGGGCCCCAGCATTTT; CDR3aa: CASSSYGSPQGPQHF; v_gene: TRBV27; j_gene: TRBJ1-5; d_gene: -; abundance: -
CDR3nt: TGTGCCAGCAGCAGTCCGGGGGAAAAAGATTGGACCCAGTACTTC; CDR3aa: CASSSPGEKDWTQYF; v_gene: TRBV7-6; j_gene: TRBJ2-5; d_gene: -; abundance: few
CDR3nt: TGTGCCAGCAGCTCAGAATTTAAATACAGGGGAAAGGGCTACGAGCAGTACTTC; CDR3aa: CASSSEFKYRGKGYEQYF; v_gene: TRBV5-6; j_gene: TRBJ2-7; d_gene: TRBD1; abundance: few
CDR3nt: TGCGCCAGCAGCTTGGACGGACTTAATGAAAAACTGTTTTTT; CDR3aa: CASSLDGLNEKLFF; v_gene: TRBV5-1; j_gene: TRBJ1-4; d_gene: -; abundance: few
CDR3nt: TGTGCCAGCAGCTTGGACGGGGGGGCCTTTGGGGCCAACGTCCTGACTTTC; CDR3aa: CASSLDGGAFGANVLTF; v_gene: TRBV5-6; j_gene: TRBJ2-6; d_gene: TRBD2; abundance: -
CDR3nt: TGTGCCAGCAGCCCCGACCCGACAGCCTACGAGCAGTACTTC; CDR3aa: CASSPDPTAYEQYF; v_gene: TRBV3-1; j_gene: TRBJ2-7; d_gene: -; abundance: few
CDR3nt: TGTGCCAGCAGCCTCCTTTGGGTACCGGATTCACCCCTCCACTTT; CDR3aa: CASSLLWVPDSPLHF; v_gene: TRBV11-3; j_gene: TRBJ1-6; d_gene: -; abundance: -
CDR3nt: TGTGCCAGCAGTGCTCTGGGAGGCGGGGAGCTGTTTTTT; CDR3aa: CASSALGGGELFF; v_gene: TRBV6-1; j_gene: TRBJ2-2; d_gene: -; abundance: -
CDR3nt: TGTGCCACCAGCAGAGCGGTGGCGGGAGGAGGAGAGACCCAGTACTTC; CDR3aa: CATSRAVAGGGETQYF; v_gene: TRBV15; j_gene: TRBJ2-5; d_gene: TRBD2; abundance: -
CDR3nt: TGTGCCAGTAGTACTTACGCGGGAAACCAAGAGACCCAGTACTTC; CDR3aa: CASSTYAGNQETQYF; v_gene: TRBV7-2; j_gene: TRBJ2-5; d_gene: -; abundance: -
CDR3nt: TGTGCCAGCAGTTTAGGAGGACTCAAGGTTCGAAGGGAGCTGTTTTTT; CDR3aa: CASSLGGLKVRRELFF; v_gene: TRBV4-2; j_gene: TRBJ2-2; d_gene: -; abundance: many
CDR3nt: TGTGCCAGCAGCGCCATCCGACTGGTTAGCAATCAGCCCCAGCATTTT; CDR3aa: CASSAIRLVSNQPQHF; v_gene: TRBV12-3/TRBV12-4; j_gene: TRBJ1-5; d_gene: -; abundance: few
CDR3nt: TGTGCCGGCAGTTACAGTGGCAGGGCCGGAGAAGCTTTCTTT; CDR3aa: CAGSYSGRAGEAFF; v_gene: TRBV6-5; j_gene: TRBJ1-1; d_gene: -; abundance: -
CDR3nt: TGCGCCAGCAGTCGAGGACAGCTCACCGGGGAGCTGTTTTTT; CDR3aa: CASSRGQLTGELFF; v_gene: TRBV5-1; j_gene: TRBJ2-2; d_gene: -; abundance: -
CDR3nt: TGTGCCAGCAGCGTAGGTGGAGGGGACCAAGAGACCCAGTACTTC; CDR3aa: CASSVGGGDQETQYF; v_gene: TRBV9; j_gene: TRBJ2-5; d_gene: -; abundance: few
CDR3nt: TGTGCCAGCAGCCAAGCCAAAGGAGGGGAAATGCAGTTCTTC; CDR3aa: CASSQAKGGEMQFF; v_gene: TRBV3-1; j_gene: TRBJ2-1; d_gene: -; abundance: -
CDR3nt: TGTGCCAGCAGTGACGGCAGGGCCCGTGAGCAGTACTTC; CDR3aa: CASSDGRAREQYF; v_gene: TRBV2; j_gene: TRBJ2-7; d_gene: -; abundance: -
CDR3nt: TGCGCCAGCAGCCAAGCGGGACAGGGCATTGGCGAGCAGTACTTC; CDR3aa: CASSQAGQGIGEQYF; v_gene: TRBV4-1; j_gene: TRBJ2-7; d_gene: TRBD1; abundance: -
CDR3nt: TGTGCCAGCAGGCGGGAGCATGGCTACACCTTC; CDR3aa: CASRREHGYTF; v_gene: TRBV2; j_gene: TRBJ1-2; d_gene: -; abundance: -
CDR3nt: TGCGCCAGCAGCTACAAGACAGGTATTAATGAGCAGTTCTTC; CDR3aa: CASSYKTGINEQFF; v_gene: TRBV5-1; j_gene: TRBJ2-1; d_gene: -; abundance: few